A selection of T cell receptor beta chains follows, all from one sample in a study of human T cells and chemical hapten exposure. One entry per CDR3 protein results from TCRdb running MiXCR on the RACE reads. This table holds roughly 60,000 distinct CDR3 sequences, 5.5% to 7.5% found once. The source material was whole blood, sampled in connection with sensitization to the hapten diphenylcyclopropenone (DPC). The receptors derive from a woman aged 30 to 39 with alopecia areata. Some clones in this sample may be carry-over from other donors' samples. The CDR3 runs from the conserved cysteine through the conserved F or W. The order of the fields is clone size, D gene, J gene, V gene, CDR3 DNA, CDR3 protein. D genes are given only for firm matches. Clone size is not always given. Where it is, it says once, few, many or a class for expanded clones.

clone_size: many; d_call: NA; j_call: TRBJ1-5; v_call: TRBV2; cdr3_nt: TGTGCCAGCAGTGATCAGGGAGAAATTTATATCAATCAGCCCCAGCATTTT; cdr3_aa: CASSDQGEIYINQPQHF
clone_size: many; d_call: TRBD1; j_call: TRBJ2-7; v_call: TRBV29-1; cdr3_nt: TGCAGCGTTCAATTCAGAGGGACAGTCTCCTACGAGCAGTACTTC; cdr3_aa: CSVQFRGTVSYEQYF
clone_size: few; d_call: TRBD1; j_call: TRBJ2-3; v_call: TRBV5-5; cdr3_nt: TGTGCCAGCAGCCTCTGGACAGGGGGCTCAGATACGCAGTATTTT; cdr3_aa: CASSLWTGGSDTQYF
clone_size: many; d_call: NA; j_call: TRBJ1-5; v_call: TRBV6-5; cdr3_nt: TGTGCCAGCAGACCCCCCCCAGGGTTACTCAGTCAGCCCCAGCATTTT; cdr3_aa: CASRPPPGLLSQPQHF
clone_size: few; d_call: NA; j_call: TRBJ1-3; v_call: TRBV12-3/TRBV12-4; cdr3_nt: TGTGCCAGCAGCCCGGACAGCCTAGGAAACACCATATATTTT; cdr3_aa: CASSPDSLGNTIYF
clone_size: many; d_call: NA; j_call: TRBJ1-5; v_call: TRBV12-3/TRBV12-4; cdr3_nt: TGTGCCAGCACGGGGAATAGCAATCAGCCCCAGCATTTT; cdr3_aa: CASTGNSNQPQHF
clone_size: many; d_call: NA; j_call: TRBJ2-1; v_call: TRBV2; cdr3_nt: TGTGCCAGCAGTGGACAGGCTGACAATGAGCAGTTCTTC; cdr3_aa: CASSGQADNEQFF
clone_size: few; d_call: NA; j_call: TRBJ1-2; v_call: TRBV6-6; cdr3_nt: TGTGCCAGCAGTGAGGGCGAGGAGGACCCACTAACTAACTATGGCTACACCTTC; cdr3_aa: CASSEGEEDPLTNYGYTF
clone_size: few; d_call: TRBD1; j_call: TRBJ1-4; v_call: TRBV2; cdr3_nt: TGTGCCAGCAGTAGAGACAGGGATAATGAAAAACTGTTTTTT; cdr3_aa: CASSRDRDNEKLFF
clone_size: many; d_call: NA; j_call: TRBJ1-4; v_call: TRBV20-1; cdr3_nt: TGCAGTGCCCCAGCGGGCAGTACAACTAATGAAAAACTGTTTTTT; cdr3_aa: CSAPAGSTTNEKLFF
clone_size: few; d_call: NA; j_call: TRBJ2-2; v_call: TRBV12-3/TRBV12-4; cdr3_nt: TGTGCCAGCAGTCTGAGGGTGGAAACCGGGGAGCTGTTTTTT; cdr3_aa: CASSLRVETGELFF
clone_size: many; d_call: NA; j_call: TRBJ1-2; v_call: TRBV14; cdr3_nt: TGTGCCAGCAGCCTATTAGGGGGATTATTTGGCTACACCTTC; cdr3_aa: CASSLLGGLFGYTF
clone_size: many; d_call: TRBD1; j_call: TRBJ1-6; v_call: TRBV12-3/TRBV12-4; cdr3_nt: TGTGCCAGCAGCCCGACGGGACAGCCCTATAATTCACCCCTCCACTTT; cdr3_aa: CASSPTGQPYNSPLHF
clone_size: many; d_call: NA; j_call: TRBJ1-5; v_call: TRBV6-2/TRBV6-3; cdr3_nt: TGTGCCAGCAGTTACAGGGGCCGCAATCAGCCCCAGCATTTT; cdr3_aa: CASSYRGRNQPQHF
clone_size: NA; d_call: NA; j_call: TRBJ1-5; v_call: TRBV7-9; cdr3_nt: TGTGCCAGCAGCCATGGGTTCCAGCCCCAGCATTTT; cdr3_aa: CASSHGFQPQHF
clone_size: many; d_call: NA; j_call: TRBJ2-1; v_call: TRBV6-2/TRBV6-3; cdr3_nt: TGTGCCAGCAGTCCGAGGGGGGGCCTCTCCTACAATGAGCAGTTCTTC; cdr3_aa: CASSPRGGLSYNEQFF
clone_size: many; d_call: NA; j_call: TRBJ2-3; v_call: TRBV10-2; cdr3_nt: TGCGCCAGCACAAAGACAGAAACAGATACGCAGTATTTT; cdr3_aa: CASTKTETDTQYF
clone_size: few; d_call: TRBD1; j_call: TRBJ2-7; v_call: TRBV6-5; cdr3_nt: TGTGCCAGCAGTCGGGGACAGGGGCGCGACGAGCAGTACTTC; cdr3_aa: CASSRGQGRDEQYF
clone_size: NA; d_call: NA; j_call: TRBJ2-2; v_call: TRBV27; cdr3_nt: TGTGCCAGCACTCCTAACCGGGGGCCCAGCGGCACCGGGGAGCTGTTTTTT; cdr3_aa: CASTPNRGPSGTGELFF
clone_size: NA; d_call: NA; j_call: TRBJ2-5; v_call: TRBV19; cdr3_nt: TGTGTCAGTAGTGCGTCCGAGACCGGGACTGCCCAAGAGACCCAGTACTTC; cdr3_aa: CVSSASETGTAQETQYF
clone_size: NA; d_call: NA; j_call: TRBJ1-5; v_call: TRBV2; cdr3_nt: TGTGCCAGCAGTTTCGGGCCGGGGGGCAATCAGCCCCAGCATTTT; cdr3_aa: CASSFGPGGNQPQHF
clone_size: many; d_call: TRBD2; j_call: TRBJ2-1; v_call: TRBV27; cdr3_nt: TGTGCCAGCAGTTTCCGAAGACTAGCATCTCATGAGCAGTTCTTC; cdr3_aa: CASSFRRLASHEQFF
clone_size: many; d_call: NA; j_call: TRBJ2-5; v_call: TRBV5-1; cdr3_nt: TGCGCCAGCAGACGACGGGACGGACAAGAGACCCAGTACTTC; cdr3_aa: CASRRRDGQETQYF
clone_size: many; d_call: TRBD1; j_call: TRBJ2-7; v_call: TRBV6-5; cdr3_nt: TGTGCCAGCAGATCGGGACAGACCTACGAGCAGTACTTC; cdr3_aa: CASRSGQTYEQYF